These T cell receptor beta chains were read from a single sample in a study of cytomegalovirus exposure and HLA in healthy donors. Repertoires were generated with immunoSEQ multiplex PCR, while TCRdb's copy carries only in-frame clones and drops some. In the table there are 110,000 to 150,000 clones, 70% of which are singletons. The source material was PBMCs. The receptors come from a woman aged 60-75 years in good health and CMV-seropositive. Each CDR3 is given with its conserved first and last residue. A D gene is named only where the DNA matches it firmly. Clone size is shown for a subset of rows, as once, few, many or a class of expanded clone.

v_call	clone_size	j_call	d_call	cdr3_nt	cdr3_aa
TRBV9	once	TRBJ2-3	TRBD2	TGTGCCAGCAGCGTAGGGCGACCCGGGACTAGCGGAATTACTAGCACAGATACGCAGTATTTT	CASSVGRPGTSGITSTDTQYF
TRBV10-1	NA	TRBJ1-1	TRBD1	TGCGCCAGCAGTGCCACAGGGGGTTCTAAGGACACTGAAGCTTTCTTT	CASSATGGSKDTEAFF
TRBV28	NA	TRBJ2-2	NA	TGTGCCAGCATCAGGGCGAGCACCGGGGAGCTGTTTTTT	CASIRASTGELFF
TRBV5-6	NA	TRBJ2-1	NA	TGTGCCAGCAGCATAGGACTGGCCTCCTCCTACAATGAGCAGTTCTTC	CASSIGLASSYNEQFF
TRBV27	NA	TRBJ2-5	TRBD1	TGTGCCAGCACTCCGACCGGGACAGGGGGCACGGAGACCCAGTACTTC	CASTPTGTGGTETQYF
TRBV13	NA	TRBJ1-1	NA	TGTGCCGGCAGCTTGAGGGCGGTCACTGAAGCTTTCTTT	CAGSLRAVTEAFF
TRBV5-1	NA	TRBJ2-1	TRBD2	TGCGCCAGCAGCGGACGGACTAGCGGGGGATACAATGAGCAGTTCTTC	CASSGRTSGGYNEQFF
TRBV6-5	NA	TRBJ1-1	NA	TGTGCCAGCAGTTACTCGATTAACAGTGTGAACACTGAAGCTTTCTTT	CASSYSINSVNTEAFF
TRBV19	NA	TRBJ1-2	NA	TGTGCCAGCAGGGCAGGGGTTGACTATGGCTACACCTTC	CASRAGVDYGYTF
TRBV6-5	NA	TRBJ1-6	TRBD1	TGTGCCACCCACCGGGACAGAAATTCACCCCTCCACTTT	CATHRDRNSPLHF
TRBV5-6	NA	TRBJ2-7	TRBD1	TGTGCCAGCAGCAGCGGGACAGGGGTTTACGAGCAGTACTTC	CASSSGTGVYEQYF
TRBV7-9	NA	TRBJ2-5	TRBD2	TGTGCCAGCAGCTCAGCGGGAGTGGGAGAGACCCAGTACTTC	CASSSAGVGETQYF
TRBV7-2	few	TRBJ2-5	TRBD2	TGTGCCAGCAGCTTAGAGAGCGGGGTACAAGAGACCCAGTACTTC	CASSLESGVQETQYF
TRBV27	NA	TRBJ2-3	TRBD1	TGTGCCAGCAGTACTGTATTCCGGGACAGGGTGAAAGATACGCAGTATTTT	CASSTVFRDRVKDTQYF
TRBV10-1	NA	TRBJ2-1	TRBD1	TGCGCCCAATGGAGGACAGGGGGTTTCAATGAGCAGTTCTTC	CAQWRTGGFNEQFF
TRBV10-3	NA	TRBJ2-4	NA	TGTGCCGCAGATCTAGCCAAAAACATTCAGTACTTC	CAADLAKNIQYF
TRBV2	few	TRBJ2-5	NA	TGTGCCAGCACCGCTCTAGGTACCCAGTACTTC	CASTALGTQYF
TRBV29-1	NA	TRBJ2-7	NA	TGCAGCGTTGAAGACTTAAAAATCTACGAGCAGTACTTC	CSVEDLKIYEQYF
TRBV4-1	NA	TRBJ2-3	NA	TGCGCCAGCAGCCAAGCTCCGAGTAGCACAGATACGCAGTATTTT	CASSQAPSSTDTQYF
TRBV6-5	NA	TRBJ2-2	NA	TGTGCCAGCTCAAACACCGGGGAGCTGTTTTTT	CASSNTGELFF
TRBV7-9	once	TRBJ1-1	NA	TGTGCCAGCAGCTTATGGATGACCAGCGCAAGGGAAGCTTTCTTT	CASSLWMTSAREAFF
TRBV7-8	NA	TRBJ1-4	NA	TGTGCCAGCAGTCTTGTGGGGGGGAGAGAAAAACTGTTTTTT	CASSLVGGREKLFF
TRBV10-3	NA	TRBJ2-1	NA	TGTGCCATCAGGAAACTTAGCGGTGAGCAGTTCTTC	CAIRKLSGEQFF
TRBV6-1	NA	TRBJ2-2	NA	TGTGCCAGCAGAGTGGGAGTTAAATTTGGCGGGGAGCTGTTTTTT	CASRVGVKFGGELFF
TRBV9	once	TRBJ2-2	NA	TGTGCCAGCAGGGCAGGGTGGAACACCGGGGAGCTGTTTTTT	CASRAGWNTGELFF
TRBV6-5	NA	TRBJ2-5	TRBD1	TGTGCCAGCAGGGACGGACAGGGCGCCTGGGAGACCCAGTACTTC	CASRDGQGAWETQYF
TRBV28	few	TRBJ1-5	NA	TGTGCCAGCAGTTCAGTGACAAATCAGCCCCAGCATTTT	CASSSVTNQPQHF
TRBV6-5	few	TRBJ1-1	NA	TGTGCCAGCAGTTACACAGGGAAGAACACTGAAGCTTTCTTT	CASSYTGKNTEAFF
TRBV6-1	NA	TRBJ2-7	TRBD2	TGTGCCAGCAGGGGACTAGCGAGAGAGCAGTACTTC	CASRGLAREQYF
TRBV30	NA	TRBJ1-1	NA	TGTGCCTGGACTAAAGTGAACACTGAAGCTTTCTTT	CAWTKVNTEAFF
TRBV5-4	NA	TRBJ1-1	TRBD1	TGTGCCAGCAGCCCTCGACAGGGAAAGAACACTGAAGCTTTCTTT	CASSPRQGKNTEAFF
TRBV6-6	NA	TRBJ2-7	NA	TGTGCCAGCAGCCGCGAACAGGGATCCCCCTACGAGCAGTACTTC	CASSREQGSPYEQYF
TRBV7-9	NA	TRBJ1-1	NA	TGTGCCAGCTCGATAGGGGAGGCGCCGACTGAAGCTTTCTTT	CASSIGEAPTEAFF
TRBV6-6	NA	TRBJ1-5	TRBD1	TGTGCCAGCAGTTTCTTACAGGGGGAGAATCAGCCCCAGCATTTT	CASSFLQGENQPQHF
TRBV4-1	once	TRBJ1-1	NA	TGCGCCAGCAGCCGAAGGGGAAACACTGAAGCTTTCTTT	CASSRRGNTEAFF
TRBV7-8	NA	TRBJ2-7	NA	TGTGCCAGCAGCTTACCGCGCCACGAGCAGTACTTC	CASSLPRHEQYF